The 2 T cell receptor beta chains in this list originate from one sample, sequenced in a study of T-cell reconstitution after alpha-beta-depleted transplantation in children. Preparing the TCRbeta library involved the use of unique molecular identifiers. From the PCR reads, TCRdb called clonotypes with MiXCR, one entry per CDR3 protein. In the table there are just under 350,000 distinct CDR3 sequences, 15% to 20% of which are singletons. Here the sequenced sample was PBMCs, mostly from graft donor cells, taken 360 days after TCRalphabeta/CD19-depleted stem cell transplant. All receptors derive from a male patient aged 2-15 years who had a stem cell transplant for acute lymphoblastic leukemia, so the T cells may come from the graft donor.

The chain is built from TRBV4-1 and TRBJ2-7, with a weak D call TRBD1 (5 bases). Trimming stripped 0 bases from V and 0 bases from J, with 12 bases between. The CDR3 is 16 residues long. The V gene's germline CDR1 is MGHRA and CDR2 YSYEKL. This CDR3 reads CASSQDADRSSYEQYF. The CDR3 DNA reads TGCGCCAGCAGCCAAGACGCCGACAGAAGCTCCTACGAGCAGTACTTC.

This clonotype has only a few counts. V usage is TRBV9 and J usage is TRBJ2-1; D gene uncertain. The CDR3 sequence is 15 residues long. CDR1 is SGDLS and CDR2 is YYNGEE in the germline V gene. V shed 0 bases and J shed 2 bases, with 9 bases lying between them. The CDR3 loop is CASSVAGTAYNEQFF. CDR3 sequence (DNA): TGTGCCAGCAGCGTAGCTGGCACCGCCTACAATGAGCAGTTCTTC.